This T cell receptor beta chain originates from a study of shared clonotypes between healthy human individuals. General study results and limits: Clonotype sharing across a few donors was observed for roughly 5% of naive CD4 clonotypes. Memory subsets had estimated richness that was generally smaller than that of naive subsets.

This CDR3 is built from 18 residues. The germline V gene has CDR1 SGHTA and CDR2 FQGNSA. Between the trimmed V and J ends, which lost 1 base and 2 bases, there was a span of 18 bases. As to this clone: Antigen specificity is unknown.

Repertoires were generated with immunoSEQ multiplex PCR, while TCRdb's copy carries only in-frame clones and drops some. The sample has roughly 2.4 million clones, more than 90% seen once; the top ten hold less than 0.15%. This chain links TRBV7-2 with TRBJ2-1; maybe TRBD2 (6 bases). Sequencing was carried out using naive CD4+ T cells sorted from blood. The subset: CD45RA+ positively selected. This TCR was recovered from a man between 18 and 29 years old in good health. The CDR3 region has the DNA TGTGCCAGCAGCTTAGGACTGAGGCGGGAAGATCCCTACAATGAGCAGTTCTTC. It is translated as CASSLGLRREDPYNEQFF. The full variable domain, its missing parts supplied by reference TRBV7-2 and TRBJ2-1, is GAGVSQSPSNKVTEKGKDVELRCDPISGHTALYWYRQSLGQGLEFLIYFQGNSAPDKSGLPSDRFSAERTGGSVSTLTIQRTQQEDSAVYLCASSLGLRREDPYNEQFFGPGTRLTVL.